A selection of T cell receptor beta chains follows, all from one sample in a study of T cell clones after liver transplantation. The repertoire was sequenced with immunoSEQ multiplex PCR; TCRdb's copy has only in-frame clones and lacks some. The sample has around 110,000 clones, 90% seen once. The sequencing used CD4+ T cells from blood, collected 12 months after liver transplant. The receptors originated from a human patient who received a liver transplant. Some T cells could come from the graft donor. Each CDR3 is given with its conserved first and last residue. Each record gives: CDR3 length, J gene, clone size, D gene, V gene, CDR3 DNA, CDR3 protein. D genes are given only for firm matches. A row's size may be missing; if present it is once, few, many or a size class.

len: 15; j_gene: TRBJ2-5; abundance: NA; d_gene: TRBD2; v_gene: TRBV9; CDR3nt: TGTGCCAGCAGCCCAGGGCAGCGGGAAGGAGAGACCCAGTACTTC; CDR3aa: CASSPGQREGETQYF
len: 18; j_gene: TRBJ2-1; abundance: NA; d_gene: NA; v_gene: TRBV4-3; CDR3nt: TGCGCCAGCAGCCAAGATCGGGCAGGGGAGTTTGCCTACAATGAGCAGTTCTTC; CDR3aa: CASSQDRAGEFAYNEQFF
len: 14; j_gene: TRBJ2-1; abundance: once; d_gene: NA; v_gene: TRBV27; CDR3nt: TGTGCCAGCAGTTTAGCCCCAGGGTACAATGAGCAGTTCTTC; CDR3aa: CASSLAPGYNEQFF
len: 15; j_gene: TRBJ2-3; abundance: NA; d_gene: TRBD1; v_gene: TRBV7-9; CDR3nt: TGTGCCAGCAGCTTAGGGGGACAGGCTACAGATACGCAGTATTTT; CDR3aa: CASSLGGQATDTQYF
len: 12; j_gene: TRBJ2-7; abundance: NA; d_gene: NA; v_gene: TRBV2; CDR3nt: TGTGCCAGCAGGGAACGGGGGAATGAGCAGTACTTC; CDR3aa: CASRERGNEQYF
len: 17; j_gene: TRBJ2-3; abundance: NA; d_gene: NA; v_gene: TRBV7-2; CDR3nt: TGTGCCAGCAGCTTAGGTGTACAGGGAGCCCCTACAGATACGCAGTATTTT; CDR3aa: CASSLGVQGAPTDTQYF
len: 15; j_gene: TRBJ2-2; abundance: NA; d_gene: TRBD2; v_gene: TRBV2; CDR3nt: TGTGCCAGCAGTTGGACTAGCGGGAGCACCGGGGAGCTGTTTTTT; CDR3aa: CASSWTSGSTGELFF
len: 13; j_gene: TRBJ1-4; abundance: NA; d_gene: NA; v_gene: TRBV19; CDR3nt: TGTGCCAGTAGCCGGGGAGACTCTGAAAAACTGTTTTTT; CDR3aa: CASSRGDSEKLFF
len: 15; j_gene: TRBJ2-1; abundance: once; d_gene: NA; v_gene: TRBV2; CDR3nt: TGTGCTTCCGCGGGCGGGCGGAGCTCCTACAATGAGCAGTTCTTC; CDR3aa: CASAGGRSSYNEQFF
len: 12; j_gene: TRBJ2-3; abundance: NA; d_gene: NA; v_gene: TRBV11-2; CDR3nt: TGTGCCAGCAGCTCTGAGATTGTGGCGAAGTATTTT; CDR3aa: CASSSEIVAKYF
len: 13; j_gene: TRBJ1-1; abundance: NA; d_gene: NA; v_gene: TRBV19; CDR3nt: TGTGCCAGTAGTAGGGGGCGGGACACTGAAGCTTTCTTT; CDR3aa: CASSRGRDTEAFF
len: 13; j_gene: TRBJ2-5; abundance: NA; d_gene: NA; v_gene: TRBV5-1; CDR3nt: TGCGCCAGCAGCTCTGGCGGGGAAGAGACCCAGTACTTC; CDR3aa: CASSSGGEETQYF
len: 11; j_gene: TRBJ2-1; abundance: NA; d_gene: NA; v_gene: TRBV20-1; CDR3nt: TGCAGTGCTTACAGGGTGAATGAGCAGTTCTTC; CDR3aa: CSAYRVNEQFF
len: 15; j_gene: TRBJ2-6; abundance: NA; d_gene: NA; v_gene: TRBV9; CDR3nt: TGTGCCAGCAGGGGGGTTTACTCTGGGGCCAACGTCCTGACTTTC; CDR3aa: CASRGVYSGANVLTF
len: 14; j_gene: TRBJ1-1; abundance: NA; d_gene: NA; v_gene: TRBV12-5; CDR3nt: TGTGCTAGTACAGAGACGAGCATGAACACTGAAGCTTTCTTT; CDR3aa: CASTETSMNTEAFF
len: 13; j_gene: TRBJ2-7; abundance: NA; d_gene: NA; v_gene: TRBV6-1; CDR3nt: TGTGCCAGCAGACTAGAGGTTGGCTCCGAGCAGTACTTC; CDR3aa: CASRLEVGSEQYF
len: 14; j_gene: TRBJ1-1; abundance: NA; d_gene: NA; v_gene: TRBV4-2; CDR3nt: TGTGCCAGCAGCCAGACGGGCCCGGGCACTGAAGCTTTCTTT; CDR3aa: CASSQTGPGTEAFF
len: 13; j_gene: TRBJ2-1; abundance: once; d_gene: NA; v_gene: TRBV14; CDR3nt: TGTGCCAGCAGCCAAAACAGGGAATATGAGCAGTTCTTC; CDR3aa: CASSQNREYEQFF
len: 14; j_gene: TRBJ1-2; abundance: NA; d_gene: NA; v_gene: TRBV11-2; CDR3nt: TGTGCCAGCAACCCTAAATCGGACACCTATGGCTACACCTTC; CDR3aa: CASNPKSDTYGYTF
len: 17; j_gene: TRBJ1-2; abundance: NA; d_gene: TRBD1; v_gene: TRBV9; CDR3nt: TGTGCCAGCAGCGGCCCCGGGACAGGGGCCTCTAACTATGGCTACACCTTC; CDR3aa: CASSGPGTGASNYGYTF
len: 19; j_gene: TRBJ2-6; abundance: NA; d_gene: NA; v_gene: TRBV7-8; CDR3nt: TGTGCCAGCAGCAAACGTAGCGACAGCCCCTCCTCTGGGGCCAACGTCCTGACTTTC; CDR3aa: CASSKRSDSPSSGANVLTF
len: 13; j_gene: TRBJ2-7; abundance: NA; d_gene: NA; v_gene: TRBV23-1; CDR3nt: TGCGCCAGCAGTCTCAGGGAGAGGCACGAGCAGTACTTC; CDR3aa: CASSLRERHEQYF
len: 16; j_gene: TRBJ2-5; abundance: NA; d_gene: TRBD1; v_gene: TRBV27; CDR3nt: TGTGCCAGCAGCTCCGGGACAGGCCAGGGGAGAGAGACCCAGTACTTC; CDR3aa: CASSSGTGQGRETQYF
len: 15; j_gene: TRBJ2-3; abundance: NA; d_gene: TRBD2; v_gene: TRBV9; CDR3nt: TGTGCCAGCAGCGTAGAAACTAGCGGGAGTGTTACGCAGTATTTT; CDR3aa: CASSVETSGSVTQYF
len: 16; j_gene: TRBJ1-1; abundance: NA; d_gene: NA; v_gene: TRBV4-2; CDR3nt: TGTGCCAGCAGCCAAGGTCCGGTCGACATGAACACTGAAGCTTTCTTT; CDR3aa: CASSQGPVDMNTEAFF
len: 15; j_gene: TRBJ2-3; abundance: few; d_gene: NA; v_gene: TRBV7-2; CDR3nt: TGTGCCAGCAGCTTAGCCAGGGGAGGTGCGGATACGCAGTATTTT; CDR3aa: CASSLARGGADTQYF
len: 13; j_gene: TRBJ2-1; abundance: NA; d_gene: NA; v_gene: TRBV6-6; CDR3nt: TGTGCCAGCAGTTATCGAGATTACAATGAGCAGTTCTTC; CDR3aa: CASSYRDYNEQFF
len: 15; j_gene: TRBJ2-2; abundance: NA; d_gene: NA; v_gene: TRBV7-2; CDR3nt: TGTGCCAGCAGCCTCTATCGGGTGAACACCGGGGAGCTGTTTTTT; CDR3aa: CASSLYRVNTGELFF
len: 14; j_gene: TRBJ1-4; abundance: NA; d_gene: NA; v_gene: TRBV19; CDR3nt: TGTGCCAGTACGGTTGGGACTCGTCCTGAAAAACTGTTTTTT; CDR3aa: CASTVGTRPEKLFF
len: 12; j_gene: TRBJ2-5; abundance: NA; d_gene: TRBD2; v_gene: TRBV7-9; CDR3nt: TGTGCCAGCGCGGGAGGGGTAGAGACCCAGTACTTC; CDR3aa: CASAGGVETQYF
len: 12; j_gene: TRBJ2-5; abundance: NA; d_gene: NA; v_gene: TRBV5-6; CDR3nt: TGTGCCAGCAGTTCATACGGGGAGACCCAGTACTTC; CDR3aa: CASSSYGETQYF
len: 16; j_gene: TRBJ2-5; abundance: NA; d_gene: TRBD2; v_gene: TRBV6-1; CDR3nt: TGTGCCAGCAGTGAAGAGGGACTAAGTTTTAAAGAGACCCAGTACTTC; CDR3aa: CASSEEGLSFKETQYF
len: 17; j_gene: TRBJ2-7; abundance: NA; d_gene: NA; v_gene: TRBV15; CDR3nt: TGTGCCACCAGCAGAGCGGTAGGACCCGTCCCTCCCTACGAGCAGTACTTC; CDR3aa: CATSRAVGPVPPYEQYF
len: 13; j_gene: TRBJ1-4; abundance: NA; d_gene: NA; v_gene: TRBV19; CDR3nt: TGTGCCAGTAGTTTCCTCGAGGGCAACGAACTGTTTTTT; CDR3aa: CASSFLEGNELFF
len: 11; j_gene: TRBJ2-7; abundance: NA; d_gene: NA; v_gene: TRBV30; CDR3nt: TGTGCCTGGAGTGAGGACTACGAGCAGTACTTC; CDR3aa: CAWSEDYEQYF
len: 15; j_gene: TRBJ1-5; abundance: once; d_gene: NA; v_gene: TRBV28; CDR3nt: TGTGCCAGCAGTTCCGCCCGGGGGCTAAATCAGCCCCAGCATTTT; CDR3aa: CASSSARGLNQPQHF
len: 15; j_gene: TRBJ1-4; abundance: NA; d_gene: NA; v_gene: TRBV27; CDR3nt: TGTGCCAGCAGTTTATCTGGGGGGAGTAATGAAAAACTGTTTTTT; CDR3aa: CASSLSGGSNEKLFF
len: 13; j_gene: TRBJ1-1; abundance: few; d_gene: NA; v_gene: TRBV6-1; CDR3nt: TGTGCCAGCAGGGTTGACACGAACACTGAAGCTTTCTTT; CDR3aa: CASRVDTNTEAFF
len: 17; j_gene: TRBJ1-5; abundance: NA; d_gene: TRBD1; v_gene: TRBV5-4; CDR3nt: TGTGCCAGCAGCCAGGGGGACAGGGGATTCGACGATCAGCCCCAGCATTTT; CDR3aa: CASSQGDRGFDDQPQHF
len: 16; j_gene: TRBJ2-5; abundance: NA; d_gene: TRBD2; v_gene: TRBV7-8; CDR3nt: TGTGCCAGCAGCTTAGATGTGGGCGGGAGAAGCGAGACCCAGTACTTC; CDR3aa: CASSLDVGGRSETQYF
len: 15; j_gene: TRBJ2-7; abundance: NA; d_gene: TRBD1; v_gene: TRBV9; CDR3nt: TGTGCCAGCAGCCCCCGCGGGCAGGGGGCGTGGGAGCAGTACTTC; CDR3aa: CASSPRGQGAWEQYF
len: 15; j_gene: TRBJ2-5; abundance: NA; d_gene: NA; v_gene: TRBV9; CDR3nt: TGTGCCAGCAGCCTACAGCAGGGAGTACAAGAGACCCAGTACTTC; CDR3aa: CASSLQQGVQETQYF
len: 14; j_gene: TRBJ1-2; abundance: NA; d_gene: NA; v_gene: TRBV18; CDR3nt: TGTGCCAGCTCGCCCCCCGGGCTTGGCTATGGCTACACCTTC; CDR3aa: CASSPPGLGYGYTF
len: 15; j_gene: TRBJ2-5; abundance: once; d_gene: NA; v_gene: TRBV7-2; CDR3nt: TGTGCCAGCAGCTTAGCGTTGGGGGTGGGAGAGACCCAGTACTTC; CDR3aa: CASSLALGVGETQYF
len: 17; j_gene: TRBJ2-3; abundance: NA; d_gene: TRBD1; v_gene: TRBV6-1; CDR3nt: TGTGCCAGCAGTGAATTGCCAGGGACAGGGTACACAGATACGCAGTATTTT; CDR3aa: CASSELPGTGYTDTQYF
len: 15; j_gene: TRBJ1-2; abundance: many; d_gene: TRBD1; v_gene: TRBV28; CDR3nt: TGTGCCAGCACCCCCCAGGCAGGGGGTAACTATGGCTACACCTTC; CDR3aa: CASTPQAGGNYGYTF
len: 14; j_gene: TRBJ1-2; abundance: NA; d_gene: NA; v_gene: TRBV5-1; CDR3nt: TGCGCCAGCAGCTTGGTTTCCGGGAACTATGGCTACACCTTC; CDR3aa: CASSLVSGNYGYTF
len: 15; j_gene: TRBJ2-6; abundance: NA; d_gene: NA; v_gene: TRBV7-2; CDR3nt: TGTGCCAGCAGCCGGGGTGGCGCTGGGGCCAACGTCCTGACTTTC; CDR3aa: CASSRGGAGANVLTF
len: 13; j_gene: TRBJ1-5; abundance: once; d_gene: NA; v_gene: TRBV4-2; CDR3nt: TGTGCCAGCAGCCAAGGGGGGGCCCAGCCCCAGCATTTT; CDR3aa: CASSQGGAQPQHF
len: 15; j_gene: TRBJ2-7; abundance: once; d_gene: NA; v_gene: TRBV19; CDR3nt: TGTGCCAGTAGTAAAGCCGGGGGAGTCTCCTACGAGCAGTACTTC; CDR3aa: CASSKAGGVSYEQYF
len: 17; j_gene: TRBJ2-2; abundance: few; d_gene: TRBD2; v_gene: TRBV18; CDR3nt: TGTGCCAGCTCCCTTGTTAGCGGGAGAGGGAACACCGGGGAGCTGTTTTTT; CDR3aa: CASSLVSGRGNTGELFF
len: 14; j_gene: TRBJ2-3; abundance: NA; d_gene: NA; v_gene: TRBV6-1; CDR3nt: TGTGCCAGCAGTGAACTAAGGGGTTCGGATACGCAGTATTTT; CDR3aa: CASSELRGSDTQYF
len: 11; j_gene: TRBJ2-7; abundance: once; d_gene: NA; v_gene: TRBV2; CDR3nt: TGTGCCAGCAGTTTCGGTTACGAGCAGTACTTC; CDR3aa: CASSFGYEQYF
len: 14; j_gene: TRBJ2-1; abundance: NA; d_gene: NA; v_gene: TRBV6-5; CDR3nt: TGTGCCAGCAGTTACTCGAGGGATAACAATGAGCAGTTCTTC; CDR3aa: CASSYSRDNNEQFF
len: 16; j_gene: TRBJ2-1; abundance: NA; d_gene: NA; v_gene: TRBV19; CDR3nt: TGTGCCAGTAGTATAAGATCGGCAGGGGATCGCAATGAGCAGTTCTTC; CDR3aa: CASSIRSAGDRNEQFF
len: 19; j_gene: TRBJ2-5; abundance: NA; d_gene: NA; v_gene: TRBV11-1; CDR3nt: TGTGCCAGCAGCTTAGATTCACGCCCCGGCCAGACGTACCAAGAGACCCAGTACTTC; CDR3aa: CASSLDSRPGQTYQETQYF
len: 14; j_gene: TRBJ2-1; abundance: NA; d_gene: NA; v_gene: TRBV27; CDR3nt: TGTGCCAGCAGTTTAGGGGTAGCAGGGAATGAGCAGTTCTTC; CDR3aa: CASSLGVAGNEQFF